This T cell receptor (beta chain) emerged from a study of graft-versus-host responses after intestinal transplantation. Turning to the study itself: After anti-thymocyte globulin induction, recipients took tacrolimus and steroids for around three years.

The study's findings and limits: The marrow of recipients harbored GvH clones, and ileum or blood showed some of them first. Patients with graft-donor T cell macrochimerism had high graft-versus-host to host-versus-graft clonal ratios in allografts.

On this clone: Its cognate antigen is unknown.

V shed 6 bases and J 6 bases; nucleotides not matched to a gene: 7. The CDR3 is 13 amino acids. From germline, CDR1 is SQVTM and CDR2 ANQGSEA. Using immunoSEQ multiplex PCR, the repertoire was profiled, and TCRdb retains in-frame clones only, with some absent. The sample lists more than 40,000 clones; roughly 95% were seen once. The sequenced sample was unstimulated CD8+ T cells sorted from spleen or lymph node cells, obtained before transplant. The chain combines TRBV29-1 with TRBJ2-3; 9 bases line up with TRBD1. The receptor was isolated from a human donor who was the organ donor for an intestinal transplant. In DNA, the CDR3 is TGCAGCGTCCCCCGGACAGGGGAGGATACGCAGTATTTT. The encoded protein is CSVPRTGEDTQYF.